Listed below are T cell receptor beta chains from one sample, sequenced in a study of cytomegalovirus exposure and HLA in healthy donors. Here immunoSEQ multiplex PCR was the method, and the copy in TCRdb shows in-frame clones only, minus some. The sample lists 100,000 to 150,000 clones; roughly a tenth were seen once. Sequencing used PBMCs. Receptors originate from a woman between 18 and 29 years old in good health and CMV-seropositive. Each CDR3 is given with its conserved first and last residue. The D gene is left open where the match is weak. Part of the rows lack a size; the others show once, few, many or a class for expanded clones.

J | size | D | V | length | DNA | CDR3
TRBJ1-1 | few | TRBD1 | TRBV6-1 | 15 | TGTGCCAGCACCTCTGGGACAGGGGGCACCACTGAAGCTTTCTTT | CASTSGTGGTTEAFF
TRBJ2-7 | few | TRBD2 | TRBV6-1 | 18 | TGTGCCAGCAGTGCTCGTGGGATTCTGGGGAGGGTCTCCTACGAGCAGTACTTC | CASSARGILGRVSYEQYF
TRBJ1-5 | - | - | TRBV30 | 13 | TGTGCCTGGAGTGGGGGGGAAAATCAGCCCCAGCATTTT | CAWSGGENQPQHF
TRBJ2-2 | few | TRBD2 | TRBV5-1 | 15 | TGCGCCAGCAGCATGGGACTAGAAGAAACCGGGGAGCTGTTTTTT | CASSMGLEETGELFF
TRBJ1-3 | few | TRBD1 | TRBV30 | 13 | TGTGCCTGGCGACAGGGACCGAGAAACACCATATATTTT | CAWRQGPRNTIYF
TRBJ2-7 | few | - | TRBV12-5 | 17 | TGTGCTAGTGGTTTACACTCAACCGGGAAGGGGGAAAGCGAGCAGTACTTC | CASGLHSTGKGESEQYF
TRBJ2-1 | - | TRBD2 | TRBV5-1 | 14 | TGCGCCAGCAGCTTGGCTGGCGGGAGGAATGAGCAGTTCTTC | CASSLAGGRNEQFF
TRBJ2-1 | few | - | TRBV5-1 | 13 | TGCGCCAGCAGCTTGGGACTCTACAATGAGCAGTTCTTC | CASSLGLYNEQFF
TRBJ1-5 | - | TRBD1 | TRBV5-1 | 15 | TGCGCCAGCAGCTTGGAAGGACAGGCTAATCAGCCCCAGCATTTT | CASSLEGQANQPQHF
TRBJ1-5 | few | - | TRBV9 | 18 | TGTGCCAGCAGCGTAGTAGAATCTGGGGGCGCCCGAAATCAGCCCCAGCATTTT | CASSVVESGGARNQPQHF
TRBJ2-4 | few | TRBD1 | TRBV14 | 15 | TGTGCCAGCAGCCGGGACAGGGAGGGCAAAAACATTCAGTACTTC | CASSRDREGKNIQYF
TRBJ1-2 | few | - | TRBV28 | 13 | TGTGCCAGCAGCGTACAGGGAATCAAGGGCTACACCTTC | CASSVQGIKGYTF
TRBJ1-1 | few | - | TRBV2 | 11 | TGTGCCAGCAGTGAGTTCCAGGAAGCTTTCTTT | CASSEFQEAFF
TRBJ2-3 | - | TRBD1 | TRBV5-6 | 12 | TGTGCCAGCAGCTTGATCAGGGGGACGCAGTATTTT | CASSLIRGTQYF
TRBJ1-2 | - | TRBD1 | TRBV28 | 16 | TGTGCCAGCAGTCTCCCGGGGGACAGGGGTAACTATGGCTACACCTTC | CASSLPGDRGNYGYTF
TRBJ2-7 | - | - | TRBV6-6 | 13 | TGTGCCAGCAGCCTACCGACAGTCTACGAGCAGTACTTC | CASSLPTVYEQYF
TRBJ2-1 | few | - | TRBV5-1 | 14 | TGCGCCAGCAGCTACAACGGGGGAAACAATGAGCAGTTCTTC | CASSYNGGNNEQFF
TRBJ1-5 | - | TRBD1 | TRBV2 | 16 | TGTGCCAGCAAATTTGAGGGGGCTGTAGTCAATCAGCCCCAGCATTTT | CASKFEGAVVNQPQHF
TRBJ2-4 | few | - | TRBV5-6 | 15 | TGTGCCAGCAGCATCGGACATCTAGCCAAAAACATTCAGTACTTC | CASSIGHLAKNIQYF
TRBJ1-2 | few | - | TRBV9 | 17 | TGTGCCAGCAGCGTGGGGGGAGGGACGGCGGGGAAAGCTGGCTACACCTTC | CASSVGGGTAGKAGYTF
TRBJ2-7 | - | TRBD2 | TRBV5-1 | 15 | TGCGCCAGCAGCCAAGGACTAGCGGGGGGGTACGAGCAGTACTTC | CASSQGLAGGYEQYF
TRBJ1-2 | - | TRBD1 | TRBV29-1 | 13 | TGCAGCGTTGAAGGGCCAGGGGGCTATGGCTACACCTTC | CSVEGPGGYGYTF
TRBJ2-1 | few | TRBD2 | TRBV13 | 16 | TGTGCCAGCAGCTTGGGACTAGCGGGAGGGGGCAATGAGCAGTTCTTC | CASSLGLAGGGNEQFF
TRBJ2-5 | few | TRBD1 | TRBV7-9 | 16 | TGTGCCACCACAACCGGGACAGGGGGTGGACAAGAGACCCAGTACTTC | CATTTGTGGGQETQYF
TRBJ2-6 | few | TRBD1 | TRBV5-8 | 18 | TGTGCCAGCAGCCGGAGGACAGGTCACAACTCTGGGGCCAACGTCCTGACTTTC | CASSRRTGHNSGANVLTF
TRBJ2-7 | few | - | TRBV30 | 12 | TGTGCCTGGAGTGTACTGACCTACGAGCAGTACTTC | CAWSVLTYEQYF
TRBJ2-1 | few | TRBD1 | TRBV5-1 | 15 | TGCGCCAGCAGCTTGGCCGGCAGGGGGCTCAATGAGCAGTTCTTC | CASSLAGRGLNEQFF
TRBJ1-4 | - | - | TRBV19 | 14 | TGTGCCAGTAGCCCACCGGGGACTACTCAAAAACTGTTTTTT | CASSPPGTTQKLFF
TRBJ2-7 | few | TRBD2 | TRBV28 | 15 | TGTGCCAGCACCCAGCGGGGGGACAGCAACTACGAGCAGTACTTC | CASTQRGDSNYEQYF
TRBJ2-1 | - | - | TRBV29-1 | 13 | TGCAGCGTTGTTAGTCCTAGTGGCAATGAGCAGTTCTTC | CSVVSPSGNEQFF
TRBJ2-7 | - | - | TRBV5-6 | 11 | TGTGCCAGCAGCTTGGGCGGCGAGCAGTACTTC | CASSLGGEQYF
TRBJ1-1 | few | - | TRBV4-1 | 12 | TGCGCCAGCAGCCAATTTGGCAACAGGGCTTTCTTT | CASSQFGNRAFF
TRBJ1-1 | few | TRBD1 | TRBV30 | 12 | TGTGCCTGGGACAGGGCCCACACTGAAGCTTTCTTT | CAWDRAHTEAFF
TRBJ1-4 | few | - | TRBV7-9 | 15 | TGTGCCAGCAGCTTAGAGGGGGCAACTAATGAAAAACTGTTTTTT | CASSLEGATNEKLFF
TRBJ1-1 | few | - | TRBV5-8 | 15 | TGTGCCAGCAGCTTAGGGGCTTCGGACCAACGGAAGCTTTTCTTT | CASSLGASDQRKLFF
TRBJ1-1 | many | - | TRBV5-1 | 13 | TGCGCCAGTCACAGGGTATTGAACACTGAAGCTTTCTTT | CASHRVLNTEAFF
TRBJ2-4 | few | - | TRBV6-5 | 14 | TGTGCTACAGCGAGAGGGCGGTCCAAAAACATTCAGTACTTC | CATARGRSKNIQYF